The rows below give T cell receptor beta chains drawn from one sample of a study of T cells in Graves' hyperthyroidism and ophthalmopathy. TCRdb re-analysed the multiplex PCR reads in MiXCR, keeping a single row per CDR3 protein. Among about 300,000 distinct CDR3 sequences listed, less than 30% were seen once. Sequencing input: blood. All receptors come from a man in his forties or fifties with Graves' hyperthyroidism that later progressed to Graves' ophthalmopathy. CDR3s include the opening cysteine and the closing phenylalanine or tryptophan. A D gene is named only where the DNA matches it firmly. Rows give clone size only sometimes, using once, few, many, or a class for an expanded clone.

CDR3 DNA: TGTGCCAGCAGCGTAGGAATAGCGGGAGGCACCAAGGGAGAGCAGTACTTC
CDR3 protein: CASSVGIAGGTKGEQYF
J gene: TRBJ2-7
D gene: TRBD2
V gene: TRBV9
clone size: many

CDR3 DNA: TGTGCCAGCATTGAGGGAGGCTATGGCTACACCTTC
CDR3 protein: CASIEGGYGYTF
J gene: TRBJ1-2
D gene: NA
V gene: TRBV2
clone size: NA

CDR3 DNA: TGTGCCAGCAGTTCCGTCTACAGGGGGTACACTGAAGCTTTCTTT
CDR3 protein: CASSSVYRGYTEAFF
J gene: TRBJ1-1
D gene: TRBD1
V gene: TRBV6-5
clone size: many

CDR3 DNA: TGTGCCAGCAGTTACACATACCCGGGACAGGGCGTGAACACTGAAGCTTTCTTT
CDR3 protein: CASSYTYPGQGVNTEAFF
J gene: TRBJ1-1
D gene: TRBD1
V gene: TRBV6-2/TRBV6-3
clone size: NA

CDR3 DNA: TGTGCCAGCAGTGGGGGACAGAGCACAGATACGCAGTATTTT
CDR3 protein: CASSGGQSTDTQYF
J gene: TRBJ2-3
D gene: TRBD1
V gene: TRBV28
clone size: NA

CDR3 DNA: TGTGCCAGCAGTGGGGGAGGAGGTGGCCAGTACTTC
CDR3 protein: CASSGGGGGQYF
J gene: TRBJ2-5
D gene: NA
V gene: TRBV2
clone size: many

CDR3 DNA: TGCAGTGCTAGGGATCCGAGGGGTTCAGAGACCCAGTACTTC
CDR3 protein: CSARDPRGSETQYF
J gene: TRBJ2-5
D gene: NA
V gene: TRBV20-1
clone size: NA

CDR3 DNA: TGCAGCGTTGGTGGGACTAGCGGGAGTAGGTTGGAGACCCAGTACTTC
CDR3 protein: CSVGGTSGSRLETQYF
J gene: TRBJ2-5
D gene: TRBD2
V gene: TRBV29-1
clone size: many

CDR3 DNA: TGTATTCCGAACCTGATAAAGGCTAGCGGGAGCAGTAGAAAGACCCAGTACTTC
CDR3 protein: CIPNLIKASGSSRKTQYF
J gene: TRBJ2-5
D gene: TRBD2
V gene: TRBV12-3/TRBV12-4
clone size: NA

CDR3 DNA: TGTGCCAGCGTAGCCGGGGCTAGCGGTGGATTCGAGCAGTACTTC
CDR3 protein: CASVAGASGGFEQYF
J gene: TRBJ2-7
D gene: TRBD2
V gene: TRBV28
clone size: few